Listed below are T cell receptor beta chains from one sample, sequenced in a study of cytomegalovirus exposure and HLA in healthy donors. This table comes from immunoSEQ multiplex PCR, and its TCRdb copy is limited to in-frame clones, with some not included. The sample holds 70,000 to 75,000 clones, approximately 94% seen once. The source material was PBMCs. These receptors were obtained from a woman aged 18-29 years in good health and CMV-seronegative. Both conserved end residues are part of each CDR3. A D gene is named only where the DNA matches it firmly. Part of the rows lack a size; the others show once, few, many or a class for expanded clones.

- | TRBJ2-2 | TRBD1 | TRBV30 | CAWSDSTGIQNTGELFF | TGTGCCTGGAGCGACTCGACAGGGATACAGAACACCGGGGAGCTGTTTTTT
- | TRBJ1-4 | TRBD1 | TRBV6-1 | CASTGQGTEKLFF | TGTGCCAGCACCGGACAGGGGACTGAAAAACTGTTTTTT
- | TRBJ1-2 | - | TRBV2 | CASSWQGDYGYTF | TGTGCCAGCAGTTGGCAGGGTGACTATGGCTACACCTTC
- | TRBJ2-1 | TRBD2 | TRBV5-1 | CASSSGGGRSYNEQFF | TGCGCCAGCAGCTCAGGCGGGGGGCGGTCCTACAATGAGCAGTTCTTC
once | TRBJ2-3 | TRBD1 | TRBV5-6 | CASSLILGGGTDTQYF | TGTGCCAGCAGCTTGATTTTAGGGGGCGGCACAGATACGCAGTATTTT
- | TRBJ2-3 | TRBD2 | TRBV11-2 | CASSLPVTSGDTQYF | TGTGCCAGCAGTCTTCCGGTCACTAGCGGAGATACGCAGTATTTT
- | TRBJ1-1 | TRBD1 | TRBV19 | CASSNRGRTEAFF | TGTGCCAGTAGTAACAGGGGTAGAACTGAAGCTTTCTTT
- | TRBJ2-1 | - | TRBV27 | CASSLVAGGWVNEQFF | TGTGCCAGCAGTTTAGTTGCAGGGGGGTGGGTCAATGAGCAGTTCTTC
- | TRBJ1-2 | - | TRBV27 | CASSLSGEPLGYTF | TGTGCCAGCAGTTTATCCGGGGAGCCCCTTGGCTACACCTTC
- | TRBJ2-7 | TRBD2 | TRBV15 | CATSRGSVGRAAYEQYF | TGTGCCACCAGCCGAGGGTCTGTGGGGAGGGCCGCCTACGAGCAGTACTTC
- | TRBJ2-1 | TRBD1 | TRBV6-4 | CASSGTGDASDEQFF | TGTGCCAGCAGTGGGACAGGGGATGCGAGCGATGAGCAGTTCTTC
- | TRBJ2-3 | - | TRBV7-2 | CASSLSGRGTDTQYF | TGTGCCAGCAGCTTAAGCGGAAGGGGGACAGATACGCAGTATTTT
- | TRBJ2-7 | TRBD1 | TRBV4-1 | CASSSRQGYEQYF | TGCGCCAGCAGCTCACGACAGGGCTACGAGCAGTACTTC
- | TRBJ2-1 | - | TRBV10-2 | CASSASAYNEQFF | TGCGCCAGCAGTGCTAGCGCGTACAATGAGCAGTTCTTC
- | TRBJ2-7 | TRBD1 | TRBV11-2 | CASSRTGDSYEQYF | TGTGCCAGCAGTAGGACAGGGGATTCTTACGAGCAGTACTTC
- | TRBJ1-1 | TRBD1 | TRBV27 | CASSFRGTGKWEAFF | TGTGCCAGCAGTTTCCGCGGGACAGGGAAGTGGGAAGCTTTCTTT
- | TRBJ2-2 | TRBD1 | TRBV5-1 | CASSLEGQGRIGSYSTDGELFF | TGCGCCAGCAGCTTGGAGGGACAGGGTAGGATAGGATCCTACAGCACCGACGGGGAGCTGTTTTTT
- | TRBJ2-3 | TRBD2 | TRBV27 | CASSPGLAGARGYF | TGTGCCAGCAGTCCGGGACTAGCGGGGGCCCGGGGATATTTT
few | TRBJ1-6 | - | TRBV11-2 | CASSLAQGSPLHF | TGTGCCAGCAGCTTAGCTCAGGGATCACCCCTCCACTTT
- | TRBJ2-3 | TRBD2 | TRBV5-4 | CASSPKAGGGTDTQYF | TGTGCCAGCAGCCCTAAAGCGGGAGGTGGAACAGATACGCAGTATTTT
- | TRBJ2-7 | - | TRBV6-1 | CASSDTFTRVYEQYF | TGTGCCAGCAGTGATACTTTCACCAGGGTCTACGAGCAGTACTTC
- | TRBJ2-2 | TRBD2 | TRBV5-6 | CASSLGRERAAGELFF | TGTGCCAGCAGCTTAGGGCGGGAGCGTGCGGCCGGGGAGCTGTTTTTT
- | TRBJ2-3 | TRBD2 | TRBV18 | CASSRASGGSDTQYF | TGTGCCAGCTCTCGGGCTAGCGGGGGCTCAGATACGCAGTATTTT
- | TRBJ2-3 | - | TRBV19 | CASSIEFGDTQYF | TGTGCCAGTAGTATAGAGTTCGGGGATACGCAGTATTTT
- | TRBJ1-2 | - | TRBV29-1 | CSVPLPGVYGYTF | TGCAGCGTCCCCCTCCCGGGAGTCTATGGCTACACCTTC
- | TRBJ2-5 | - | TRBV10-3 | CAISVSTAQETQYF | TGTGCCATCAGTGTATCAACAGCTCAAGAGACCCAGTACTTC
- | TRBJ1-2 | - | TRBV7-2 | CASSSAGGNYGYTF | TGTGCCAGCAGCTCCGCCGGGGGAAACTATGGCTACACCTTC
- | TRBJ2-5 | - | TRBV28 | CASSLRGQETQYF | TGTGCCAGCAGTTTAAGGGGCCAAGAGACCCAGTACTTC
- | TRBJ2-3 | - | TRBV14 | CASSAADTQYF | TGTGCCAGCAGCGCGGCAGATACGCAGTATTTT
few | TRBJ1-2 | TRBD1 | TRBV11-2 | CASSPDRAYGYTF | TGTGCCAGCAGCCCCGACAGGGCCTATGGCTACACCTTC
- | TRBJ1-2 | TRBD1 | TRBV19 | CASSFGTADGYTF | TGTGCCAGTAGTTTCGGGACAGCCGATGGCTACACCTTC
- | TRBJ2-2 | TRBD2 | TRBV7-9 | CASKVAGVANTGELFF | TGTGCCAGCAAGGTAGCGGGGGTCGCGAACACCGGGGAGCTGTTTTTT
- | TRBJ2-7 | - | TRBV2 | CAITPRDTSYEQYF | TGTGCCATCACCCCCCGGGACACCTCCTACGAGCAGTACTTC
- | TRBJ1-3 | - | TRBV4-1 | CASSQDRRGNTIYF | TGCGCCAGCAGCCAAGACAGGCGTGGAAACACCATATATTTT
- | TRBJ2-5 | TRBD1 | TRBV27 | CASSSGGQETQYF | TGTGCCAGCAGCTCAGGGGGCCAAGAGACCCAGTACTTC
once | TRBJ2-1 | - | TRBV4-2 | CASSQDLGSNEQFF | TGTGCCAGCAGCCAAGATTTGGGGAGCAATGAGCAGTTCTTC
- | TRBJ2-7 | - | TRBV9 | CASSVGQRAPYEQYF | TGTGCCAGCAGCGTAGGGCAGCGGGCACCCTACGAGCAGTACTTC